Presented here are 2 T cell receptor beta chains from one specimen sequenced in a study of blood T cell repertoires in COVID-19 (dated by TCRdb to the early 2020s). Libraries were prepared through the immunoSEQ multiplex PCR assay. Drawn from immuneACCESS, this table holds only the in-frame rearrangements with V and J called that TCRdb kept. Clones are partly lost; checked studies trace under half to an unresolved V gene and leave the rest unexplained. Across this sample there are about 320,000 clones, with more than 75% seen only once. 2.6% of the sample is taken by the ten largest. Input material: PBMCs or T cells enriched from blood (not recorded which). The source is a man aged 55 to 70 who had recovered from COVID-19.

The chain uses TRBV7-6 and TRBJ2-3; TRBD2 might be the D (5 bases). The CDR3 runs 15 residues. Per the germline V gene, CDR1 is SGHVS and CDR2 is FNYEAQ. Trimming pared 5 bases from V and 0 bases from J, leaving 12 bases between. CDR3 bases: TGTGCCAGCAGCCAGGTGGAGGACAGCACAGATACGCAGTATTTT. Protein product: CASSQVEDSTDTQYF.

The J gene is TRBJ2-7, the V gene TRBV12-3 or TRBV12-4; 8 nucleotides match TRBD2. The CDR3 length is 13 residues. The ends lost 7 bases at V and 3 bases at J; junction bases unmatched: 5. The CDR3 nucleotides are TGTGCCAGCAAATCGCTAGCGGGCTACGAGCAGTACTTC. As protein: CASKSLAGYEQYF.